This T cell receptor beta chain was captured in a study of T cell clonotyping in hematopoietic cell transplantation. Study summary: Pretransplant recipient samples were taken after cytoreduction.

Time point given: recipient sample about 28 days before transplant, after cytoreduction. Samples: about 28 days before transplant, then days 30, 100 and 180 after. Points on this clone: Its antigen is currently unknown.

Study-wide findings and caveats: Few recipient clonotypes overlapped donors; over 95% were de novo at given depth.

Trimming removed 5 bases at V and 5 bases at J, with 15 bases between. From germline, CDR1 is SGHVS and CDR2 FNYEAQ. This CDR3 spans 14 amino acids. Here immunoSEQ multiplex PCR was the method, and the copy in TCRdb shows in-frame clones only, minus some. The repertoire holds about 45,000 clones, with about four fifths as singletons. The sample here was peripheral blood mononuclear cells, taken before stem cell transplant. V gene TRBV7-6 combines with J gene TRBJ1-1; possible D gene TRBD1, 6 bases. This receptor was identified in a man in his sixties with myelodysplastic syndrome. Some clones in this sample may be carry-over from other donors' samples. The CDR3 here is CASSPQGWGTEAFF. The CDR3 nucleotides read TGTGCCAGCAGCCCACAGGGTTGGGGAACTGAAGCTTTCTTT.